Below are 26 T cell receptor beta chains sequenced from a single sample in a study of neurological immune-mediated disorders. Each CDR3 protein is one row after TCRdb ran MiXCR on the 5' RACE reads. The sample includes 95,000 or so distinct CDR3 sequences, around 3.3% seen only once; the top ten take 5% to 7.5%. Sequencing was performed on PBMCs. The receptors were gathered from a woman aged 18-29 years with multiple sclerosis.

This clonotype was seen ten or more times. This rearrangement joins TRBV20-1 to TRBJ2-2; no clear D. This CDR3 comprises 13 residues. The germline V and J ends were trimmed by 6 bases and 7 bases, with 15 bases remaining between them. Germline V gene data show CDR1 as DFQATT and CDR2 as SNEGSKA (reference sequence). CDR3 amino acids: CSAPLNGNGELFF. The CDR3 DNA reads as TGCAGTGCCCCCCTGAATGGAAACGGGGAGCTGTTTTTT.

This clonotype was observed many times. The rearrangement joins TRBV19 to TRBJ1-5, with D perhaps matching TRBD1 (5 bases). CDR1 LNHDA and CDR2 SQIVND come from the germline V gene (reference sequence). CDR3 length equals 14 residues. V gave up 6 bases and J gave up 5 bases, with 14 bases separating them. DNA for the CDR3: TGTGCCAGTAGGGCAGGGAGCATCCATCAGCCCCAGCATTTT. Its translation is CASRAGSIHQPQHF.

This clonotype was detected ten times or more. V and J are TRBV6-5 and TRBJ1-4; 9 bases line up with TRBD1. Looked up from germline, CDR1 is MNHEY and CDR2 is SVGAGI. The CDR3 length is 15 residues. V lost 4 bases, J lost 7 bases, and 7 bases stayed unmatched. The CDR3, as DNA: TGTGCCAGCAGTTCTGTGGGACAGGGTGGTGAAAAACTGTTTTTT. This sequence encodes CASSSVGQGGEKLFF.

This clonotype has ten or more counts. The chain has TRBV20-1 and TRBJ2-7; 7 positions match TRBD1. The CDR3 runs 13 residues. Trimming at V came to 6 bases and at J to 0 bases, leaving 5 bases not matched to a gene. Germline values: CDR1 DFQATT, CDR2 SNEGSKA (reference sequence). The CDR3 reads CSARQGVSYEQYF. CDR3 nucleotide sequence: TGCAGTGCAAGGCAGGGGGTCTCCTACGAGCAGTACTTC.

The table lists this clonotype with many counts. This chain links TRBV5-6 with TRBJ1-1, with TRBD1 identical over 10 bases. Germline V gives CDR1 SGHDT, CDR2 YYEEEE. J lost 0 bases, V lost 5 bases, and 7 bases had no gene match. This CDR3 contains 16 residues. CDR3 coding DNA: TGTGCCAGCAGTCAAGGGACAGGGGCTATGAACACTGAAGCTTTCTTT. This encodes CASSQGTGAMNTEAFF.

This clonotype was found many times. This chain connects TRBV6-5 to TRBJ1-1, with D unclear. Between the trimmed V and J ends, which lost 8 bases and 1 base, there was a span of 11 bases. CDR1 is MNHEY, CDR2 SVGAGI, per germline. This CDR3 is 13 amino acids long. The CDR3 sequence: CASGEDPNTEAFF. The CDR3, as DNA: TGTGCCAGCGGGGAGGACCCGAACACTGAAGCTTTCTTT.

This clonotype was found many times. The chain employs TRBV24-1 and TRBJ2-1; 11 nucleotides line up with TRBD1. This CDR3 is built from 16 residues. The junction had 7 bases not matched to a gene; V was cut back by 3 bases and J by 7 bases. CDR1 KGHDR and CDR2 SFDVKD come from the germline V gene. CDR3 nucleotide sequence: TGTGCCACCAGTGATGGGGGGACAGGGGGTTGGAATGAGCAGTTCTTC. Translated, it gives CATSDGGTGGWNEQFF.

This clonotype was seen many times. The chain recombines TRBV20-1 with TRBJ2-7; no reliable D call. Germline CDR1 DFQATT, CDR2 SNEGSKA (reference sequence). The CDR3 contains 12 residues. The V end lost 2 bases, the J end lost 3 bases, and 8 bases lay between the germline ends. CDR3 sequence reads: CSARQSSYEQYF. In DNA, the CDR3 is TGCAGTGCTAGACAATCGAGCTACGAGCAGTACTTC.

The V call is TRBV18, the J call TRBJ2-3, with D perhaps TRBD1 (5 bases). The germline V and J ends were trimmed by 2 bases and 3 bases, with 18 bases remaining between them. Germline V gene lookup returns CDR1 KGHSH and CDR2 LQKENI. The CDR3 runs 17 residues. CDR3 DNA sequence: TGTGCCAGCTCACCAAACCTAGGGTGGGGCCCTACAGATACGCAGTATTTT. It is translated as CASSPNLGWGPTDTQYF.

The table lists this clonotype with many counts. The rearrangement links TRBV6-6 to TRBJ2-2, with D tentatively TRBD1 or TRBD2 (5 bases each). The germline gives CDR1 MNHNY, CDR2 SVGAGI (reference sequence). With 0 bases removed from V and 4 bases from J, the gap between germline ends came to 24 bases. This CDR3 region has 20 residues. CDR3 in amino acids: CASSYSFLSPRVGSTGELFF. The CDR3 DNA reads as TGTGCCAGCAGTTACTCTTTCCTTAGCCCCAGGGTGGGGAGCACCGGGGAGCTGTTTTTT.

This clonotype has at least ten counts. The gene calls are TRBV5-1 and TRBJ1-2, with 12 bases matching TRBD1. The germline V gene has CDR1 SGHRS and CDR2 YFSETQ. The CDR3 runs 14 residues. J gave up 7 bases and V 4 bases, and 5 bases lay outside the gene matches. CDR3 protein: CASSTGQGASGYTF. The CDR3 DNA follows: TGCGCCAGCAGCACGGGACAGGGGGCGAGTGGCTACACCTTC. Full variable domain (outside the CDR3, taken from reference TRBV5-1 and TRBJ1-2): KAGVTQTPRYLIKTRGQQVTLSCSPISGHRSVSWYQQTPGQGLQFLFEYFSETQRNKGNFPGRFSGRQFSNSRSEMNVSTLELGDSALYLCASSTGQGASGYTFGSGTRLTVV.

This clonotype was picked up many times. This sequence joins TRBV2 and TRBJ2-3; 11 bases match TRBD2. Trimming at V came to 1 base and at J to 2 bases, leaving 8 bases not matched to a gene. The CDR3 is made up of 18 amino acids. CDR1 and CDR2 (germline): SNHLY, FYNNEI. The CDR3, as DNA: TGTGCCAGCAGTGAAGGCGGACTAGCGGGCCTTATCACAGATACGCAGTATTTT. Translation: CASSEGGLAGLITDTQYF.

Many counts were recorded for this clonotype. The chain has TRBV10-3 and TRBJ1-1, with D possibly being TRBD1 (6 bases). V was clipped by 6 bases and J by 0 bases, with 11 bases between them. The CDR3 is made up of 14 amino acids. The V gene's germline CDR1 is ENHRY and CDR2 SYGVKD. As DNA, the CDR3 is TGTGCCATCAGCAAGGGGGGGCTGAACACTGAAGCTTTCTTT. Translation: CAISKGGLNTEAFF.

The chain's CDR3 is CASSSQFEGTTDTQYF. The CDR3 DNA is TGCGCCAGCAGCTCCCAATTTGAGGGAACCACAGATACGCAGTATTTT. This chain connects TRBV5-1 to TRBJ2-3, with D maybe TRBD2 (5 bases). There are 16 residues in the CDR3. V was pared by 3 bases and J by 2 bases, with 16 bases between. The germline gives CDR1 SGHRS, CDR2 YFSETQ.

This clonotype showed up many times. The chain has TRBV7-2 and TRBJ2-5; 7 nucleotides line up with TRBD1. Trimming removed 3 bases from V and 5 bases from J; junction bases left unmatched: 21. The CDR3 spans 19 residues. From germline, CDR1 is SGHTA and CDR2 FQGNSA. CDR3 nucleotides: TGTGCCAGCAGCTTCTATCCGCGACAGGGAAATAAGCACAGGGAGACCCAGTACTTC. Protein sequence: CASSFYPRQGNKHRETQYF.

This clonotype has ten or more counts. This chain uses TRBV12-3 or TRBV12-4 with TRBJ1-5, with 11 bases fitting TRBD1. The CDR3 extends over 16 amino acids. J gave up 4 bases and V 3 bases, and 5 bases lay outside the gene matches. DNA of the CDR3: TGTGCCAGCAGTTTCATGGGACAGGGGGATAATCAGCCCCAGCATTTT. This codes for CASSFMGQGDNQPQHF.

Many counts were recorded for this clonotype. The chain recombines TRBV5-1 with TRBJ2-7; D gene ambiguous. V was clipped by 4 bases and J by 3 bases, with 8 bases between them. There are 12 residues in the CDR3. The germline V gene encodes CDR1 SGHRS and CDR2 YFSETQ. The CDR3 here is CASSPDFYEQYF. The CDR3 coding sequence is TGCGCCAGCAGCCCCGACTTCTACGAGCAGTACTTC.

In its sample, this clonotype was seen many times. This chain joins TRBV4-1 and TRBJ1-1; perhaps TRBD1 as D (5 bases). The V and J ends lost 5 bases and 1 base respectively, with 20 bases between them. This CDR3 is 17 amino acids long. The V gene's germline CDR1 is MGHRA and CDR2 YSYEKL. The CDR3: CASSSLARARGNTEAFF. For the CDR3, the DNA is TGCGCCAGCAGCTCCTTGGCAAGGGCAAGGGGGAACACTGAAGCTTTCTTT.

The table lists this clonotype with many counts. This chain connects TRBV12-3 or TRBV12-4 to TRBJ2-3, with 8 bases that match TRBD2. Losses at the gene ends were 6 bases for V and 2 bases for J; bases not matched to a gene: 10. This CDR3 is 16 amino acids long. Here the CDR3 reads CASRVSAGGTTDTQYF. CDR3 nucleotides: TGTGCCAGCAGGGTCTCGGCGGGGGGAACCACAGATACGCAGTATTTT.

At least ten counts were recorded for this clonotype. The genes are TRBV5-1 and TRBJ2-3; the D gene could be TRBD1 or TRBD2 (5 bases each). The CDR3 loop spans 15 amino acids. Looked up from germline, CDR1 is SGHRS and CDR2 is YFSETQ. V was pared by 4 bases and J by 4 bases, with 16 bases between. DNA for the CDR3: TGCGCCAGCAGCCCTATAGCCGGGACGCCAGATACGCAGTATTTT. Residues: CASSPIAGTPDTQYF. Variable domain in full (rest from reference TRBV5-1 and TRBJ2-3): KAGVTQTPRYLIKTRGQQVTLSCSPISGHRSVSWYQQTPGQGLQFLFEYFSETQRNKGNFPGRFSGRQFSNSRSEMNVSTLELGDSALYLCASSPIAGTPDTQYFGPGTRLTVL.

This clonotype has ten or more counts. The rearrangement uses TRBV29-1 and TRBJ1-1; no reliable D call. The V gene lost 5 bases and the J gene lost 7 bases, with 11 bases spanning the gap. The CDR3 sequence is 11 residues long. Germline CDR1 SQVTM, CDR2 ANQGSEA. CDR3 DNA: TGCAGCGTTTACAGAGACTATGAAGCTTTCTTT. The encoded protein is CSVYRDYEAFF.

Remarks on this clonotype: A much larger clonotype is one base distant, so this may be a read error. V is TRBV20-1 and J is TRBJ2-1; tentatively, D is TRBD2 (5 bases). V was trimmed by 7 bases and J by 6 bases, leaving 13 bases between them. The CDR3 length is 12 residues. Germline loops: CDR1 DFQATT, CDR2 SNEGSKA (reference sequence). The CDR3 sequence is CSVEDSPNEQFF. The CDR3 coding sequence is TGCAGTGTTGAGGACTCCCCCAATGAGCAGTTCTTC.

This clonotype has ten or more counts. This chain connects TRBV14 to TRBJ1-6, with TRBD1 matching 8 bases. CDR1 is SGHDN, CDR2 FVKESK, per germline. The CDR3 consists of 16 residues. The ends lost 0 bases at V and 7 bases at J; junction bases unmatched: 5. CDR3 loop: CASSQDRTGWNSPLHF. CDR3 nucleotides: TGTGCCAGCAGCCAAGATAGGACAGGGTGGAATTCACCCCTCCACTTT.

This clonotype has a count of ten or more. The chain joins TRBV29-1 to TRBJ2-3, with TRBD2 matching over 8 bases. This CDR3 comprises 15 residues. V dropped 4 bases and J dropped 0; count of bases not matched to a gene: 6. The germline CDR1 and CDR2 sequences are SQVTM and ANQGSEA. CDR3 in DNA: TGCAGCGTTGGCCTGGCTAGCGGGAGCACAGATACGCAGTATTTT. This translates into CSVGLASGSTDTQYF.

This clonotype was seen at least ten times. The J gene is TRBJ2-5, the V gene TRBV20-1; D is undetermined. Germline CDR1 DFQATT, CDR2 SNEGSKA (reference sequence). The CDR3 is made up of 12 amino acids. Trimming shortened V by 7 bases and J by 2 bases, and 11 bases separated the two germline ends. CDR3 sequence (DNA): TGCAGTGGTTCCCGCAGGCAAGAGACCCAGTACTTC. It specifies CSGSRRQETQYF.

This clonotype was seen ten or more times. The chain has TRBV27 and TRBJ1-5; weak D call: TRBD1 (6 bases). Germline CDR1 MNHEY, CDR2 SMNVEV (reference sequence). This CDR3 is 15 amino acids long. V was pared by 8 bases and J by 9 bases, with 23 bases between. CDR3 DNA: TGTGCCAGCGGGCTTTTACAGGGATCGGTTCGGCCCCAGCATTTT. This gives the protein CASGLLQGSVRPQHF.